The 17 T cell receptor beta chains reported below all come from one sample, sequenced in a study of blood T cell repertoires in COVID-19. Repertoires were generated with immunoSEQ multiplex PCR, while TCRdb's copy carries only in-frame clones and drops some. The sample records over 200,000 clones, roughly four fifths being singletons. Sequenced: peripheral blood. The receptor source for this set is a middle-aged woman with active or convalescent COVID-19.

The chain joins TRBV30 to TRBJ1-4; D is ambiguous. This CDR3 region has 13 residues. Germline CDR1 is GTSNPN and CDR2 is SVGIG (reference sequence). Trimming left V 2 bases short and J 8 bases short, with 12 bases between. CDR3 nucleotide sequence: TGTGCCTGGAGTCGAAGCAATCCGGAAAAACTGTTTTTT. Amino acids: CAWSRSNPEKLFF.

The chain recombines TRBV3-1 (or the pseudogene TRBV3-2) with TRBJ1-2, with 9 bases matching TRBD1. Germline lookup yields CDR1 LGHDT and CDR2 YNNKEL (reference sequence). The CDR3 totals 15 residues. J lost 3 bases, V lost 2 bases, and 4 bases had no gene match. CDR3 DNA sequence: TGTGCCAGCAGCCAATCCGGGACAGGGTACTATGGCTACACCTTC. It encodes CASSQSGTGYYGYTF.

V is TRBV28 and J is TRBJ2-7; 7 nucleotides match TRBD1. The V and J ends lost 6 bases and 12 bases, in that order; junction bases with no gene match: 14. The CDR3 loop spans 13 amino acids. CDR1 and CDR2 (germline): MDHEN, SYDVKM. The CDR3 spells CASRLTRTGQGYF. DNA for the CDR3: TGTGCCAGCAGGTTAACTCGGACAGGCCAGGGGTACTTC. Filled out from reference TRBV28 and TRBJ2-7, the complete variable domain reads DVKVTQSSRYLVKRTGEKVFLECVQDMDHENMFWYRQDPGLGLRLIYFSYDVKMKEKGDIPEGYSVSREKKERFSLILESASTNQTSMYLCASRLTRTGQGYFGPGTRLTVT.

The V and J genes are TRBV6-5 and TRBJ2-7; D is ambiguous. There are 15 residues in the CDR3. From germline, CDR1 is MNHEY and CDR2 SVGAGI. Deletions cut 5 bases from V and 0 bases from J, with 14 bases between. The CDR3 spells CASSPDFASSYEQYF. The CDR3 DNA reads TGTGCCAGCAGTCCCGACTTCGCCAGCTCCTACGAGCAGTACTTC.

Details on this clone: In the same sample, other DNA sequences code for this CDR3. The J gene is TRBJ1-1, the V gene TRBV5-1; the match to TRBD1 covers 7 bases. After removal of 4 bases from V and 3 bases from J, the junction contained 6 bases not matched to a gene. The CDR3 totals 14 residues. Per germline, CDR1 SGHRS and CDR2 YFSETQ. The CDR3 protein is CASSLYRGHTEAFF. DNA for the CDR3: TGCGCCAGCAGCCTATACAGGGGCCACACTGAAGCTTTCTTT.

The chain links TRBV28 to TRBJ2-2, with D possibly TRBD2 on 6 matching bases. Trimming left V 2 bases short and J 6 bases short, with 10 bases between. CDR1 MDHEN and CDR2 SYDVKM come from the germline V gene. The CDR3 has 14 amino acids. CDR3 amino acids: CASSLGRLSGELFF. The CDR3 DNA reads TGTGCCAGCAGTTTAGGGAGGCTGTCCGGGGAGCTGTTTTTT.

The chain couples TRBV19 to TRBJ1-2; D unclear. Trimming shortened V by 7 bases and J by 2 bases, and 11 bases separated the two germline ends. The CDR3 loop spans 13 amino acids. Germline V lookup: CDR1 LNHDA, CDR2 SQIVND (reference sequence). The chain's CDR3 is CASTRGSNYGYTF. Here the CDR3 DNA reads TGTGCCAGTACTCGAGGGTCCAACTATGGCTACACCTTC.

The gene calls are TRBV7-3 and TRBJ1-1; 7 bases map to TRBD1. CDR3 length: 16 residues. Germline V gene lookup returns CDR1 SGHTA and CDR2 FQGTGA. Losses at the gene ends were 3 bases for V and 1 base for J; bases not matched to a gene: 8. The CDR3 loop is CASSFTGGGENTEAFF. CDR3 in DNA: TGTGCCAGCAGCTTCACGGGAGGGGGCGAGAACACTGAAGCTTTCTTT.

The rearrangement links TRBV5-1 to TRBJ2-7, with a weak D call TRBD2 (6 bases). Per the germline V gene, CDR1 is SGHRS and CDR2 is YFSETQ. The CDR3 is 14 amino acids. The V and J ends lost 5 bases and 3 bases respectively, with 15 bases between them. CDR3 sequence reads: CASSEEGRVYEQYF. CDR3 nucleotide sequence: TGCGCCAGCAGTGAGGAGGGACGCGTCTACGAGCAGTACTTC.

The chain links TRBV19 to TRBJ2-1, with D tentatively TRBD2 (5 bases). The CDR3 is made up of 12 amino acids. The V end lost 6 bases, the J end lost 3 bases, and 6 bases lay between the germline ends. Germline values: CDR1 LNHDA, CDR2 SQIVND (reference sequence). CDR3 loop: CASRGSYNEQFF. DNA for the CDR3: TGTGCCAGTAGAGGGAGCTACAATGAGCAGTTCTTC.

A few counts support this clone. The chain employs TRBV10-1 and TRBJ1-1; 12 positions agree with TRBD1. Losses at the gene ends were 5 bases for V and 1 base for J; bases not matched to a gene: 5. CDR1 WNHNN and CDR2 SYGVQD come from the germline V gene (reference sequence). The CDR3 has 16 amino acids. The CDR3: CASSMGQGAWNTEAFF. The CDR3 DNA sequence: TGCGCCAGCAGTATGGGACAGGGGGCATGGAACACTGAAGCTTTCTTT.

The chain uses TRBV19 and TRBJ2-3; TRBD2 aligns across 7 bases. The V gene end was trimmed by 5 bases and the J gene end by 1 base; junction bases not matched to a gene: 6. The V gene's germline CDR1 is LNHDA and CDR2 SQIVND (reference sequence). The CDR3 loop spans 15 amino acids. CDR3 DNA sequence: TGTGCCAGTAGTGCCGGGACTACCCGCACAGATACGCAGTATTTT. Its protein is CASSAGTTRTDTQYF. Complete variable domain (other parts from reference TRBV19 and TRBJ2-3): DGGITQSPKYLFRKEGQNVTLSCEQNLNHDAMYWYRQDPGQGLRLIYYSQIVNDFQKGDIAEGYSVSREKKESFPLTVTSAQKNPTAFYLCASSAGTTRTDTQYFGPGTRLTVL.

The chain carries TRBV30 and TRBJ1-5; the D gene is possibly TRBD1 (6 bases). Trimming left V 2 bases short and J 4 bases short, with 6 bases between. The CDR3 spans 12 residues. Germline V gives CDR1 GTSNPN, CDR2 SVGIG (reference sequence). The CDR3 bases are TGTGCCTGGAGTCAGGGGAATCAGCCCCAGCATTTT. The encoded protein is CAWSQGNQPQHF.

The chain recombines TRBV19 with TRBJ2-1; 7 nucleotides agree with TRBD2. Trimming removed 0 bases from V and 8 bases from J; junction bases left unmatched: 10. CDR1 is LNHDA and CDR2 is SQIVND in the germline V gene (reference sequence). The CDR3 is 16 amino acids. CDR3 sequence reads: CASSIDLGGSLDEQFF. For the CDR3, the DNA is TGTGCCAGTAGTATAGATCTTGGCGGGAGCCTCGATGAGCAGTTCTTC.

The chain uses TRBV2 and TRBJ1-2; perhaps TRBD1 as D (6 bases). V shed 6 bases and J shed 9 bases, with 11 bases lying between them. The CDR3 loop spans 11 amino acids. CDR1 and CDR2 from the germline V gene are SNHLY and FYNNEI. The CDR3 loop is CASRAGVSYTF. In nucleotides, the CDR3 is TGTGCCAGCAGGGCAGGGGTTAGCTACACCTTC.

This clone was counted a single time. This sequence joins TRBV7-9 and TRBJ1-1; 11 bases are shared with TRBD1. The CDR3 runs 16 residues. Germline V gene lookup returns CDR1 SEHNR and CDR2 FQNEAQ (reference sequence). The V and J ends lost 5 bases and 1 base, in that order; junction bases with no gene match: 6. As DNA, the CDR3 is TGTGCCAGCAGCCCCGGACAGGGGGCAGGGAACACTGAAGCTTTCTTT. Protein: CASSPGQGAGNTEAFF.

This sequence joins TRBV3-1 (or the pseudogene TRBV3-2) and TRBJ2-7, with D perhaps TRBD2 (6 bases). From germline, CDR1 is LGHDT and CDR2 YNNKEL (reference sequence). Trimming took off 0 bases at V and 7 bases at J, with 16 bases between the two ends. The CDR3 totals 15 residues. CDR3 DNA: TGTGCCAGCAGCCAAGAAGGTACTAGCCGGGGAGAGCAGTACTTC. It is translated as CASSQEGTSRGEQYF.